This section outlines one T cell receptor (beta chain) sequence together with its context. It has no known antigen specificity. Base qualities are not provided; no much larger clone lies one nucleotide away. Each collaborating institution followed its own protocols to collect whole blood in K2EDTA tubes. For TCRbeta analysis, collaborators shipped samples in one of three forms: frozen whole blood, isolated PBMCs, or DNA extracted from either of those sample types. TCRbeta CDR3 regions were amplified from genomic DNA by means of the immunoSEQ Assay, a bias-controlled multiplex PCR. In the authors' own workflow: The number of nucleated cells in each sample was estimated from the amplification of reference gene primers within the assay. Sequence reads were collapsed and filtered to measure the absolute abundance of every unique TCRbeta CDR3 rearrangement. For each sample, productive Simpson clonality was calculated by taking the square root of Simpson's diversity index across productive rearrangements. The table was pulled from immuneACCESS by TCRdb, which kept in-frame rearrangements only. Such tables lose some clones; where checked, under half of the loss comes from unresolved V genes, and the rest has no known cause. V, J and clone size are taken as reported in that table, and D and trimming were inferred from the DNA itself. This sample holds fewer than 500,000 clones; around 89% were observed only once. The ten biggest clones cover around 4.5% of the sample.

The V end gives up 3 bases and the J end 1 base, leaving 2 bases in the junction not matched to a gene. The CDR3 sequence holds 14 residues, the cysteine and phenylalanine included. This entry keeps only the CDR3 DNA: 42 bases, framed from base 1. The germline V gene (reference sequence) provides CDR1 LNHDA and CDR2 SQIVND. This entry comes from a study of blood T cell repertoires in COVID-19 (dated by TCRdb to 2019 to 2021). About the investigation overall: Samples covering the acute and convalescent phases of COVID-19 were provided by collaborators in the United States, Italy and Spain. The material from the prospective study consisted of cDNA or gDNA derived from T cells, B-cell-depleted T cells, or PBMCs. Subjects who had been exposed to COVID-19, were actively infected with it, or had recovered from it provided the deeply sampled blood TCRbeta repertoires that made up the dataset. The repertoires were released in a freely available public database intended as a resource for research on the immune response to SARS-CoV-2. Samples were obtained from the ongoing ImmuneRACE study (first 160 participants) and from some 1,200 subjects provided by 6 global collaborators. The sample metadata nearly always contained a de-identified subject ID, COVID-19 status, age in years and sex. Where available, HLA class I and class II types were obtained from metadata supplied by the sample provider rather than from assay-based typing. Study-level results and caveats: Clinical and demographic metadata were provided uncurated, with the amount varying by source and participant.

The TCR comes from a young woman with acute or convalescent COVID-19. The source material was peripheral blood. The receptor chain draws on TRBV19 and TRBJ1-1; the central 7 bases match TRBD1. In nucleotide form, the sequence is TGTGCCAGTAGTATGAGGGGGCCGAACACTGAAGCTTTCTTT. Protein translation: CASSMRGPNTEAFF.